A single sample is the source of the 30 T cell receptor beta chains below, sequenced in a study of cytomegalovirus exposure and HLA in healthy donors. Researchers ran the PCR with 60 Vbeta and 13 Jbeta primers. TCRdb's copy holds only in-frame clones and misses some; the assay was immunoSEQ multiplex PCR. In the table there are 150,000 to 200,000 clones, around nine tenths of which are singletons. Material: PBMCs. All receptors come from a woman younger than 30 in good health and CMV-seronegative.

This clone is a singleton in its sample. The chain combines TRBV7-3 with TRBJ2-3; D is possibly TRBD2 (5 bases). Germline V gene data show CDR1 as SGHTA and CDR2 as FQGTGA. The germline V and J ends were trimmed by 5 bases and 5 bases, with 11 bases remaining between them. The CDR3 has 13 amino acids. For the CDR3, the DNA is TGTGCCAGCAGCCCGAACGAGGGAGATACGCAGTATTTT. Its translation: CASSPNEGDTQYF.

The chain couples TRBV18 to TRBJ2-2, with D tentatively TRBD2 (5 bases). V dropped 3 bases and J dropped 0 bases, with 11 bases sitting between them. In germline, CDR1 is KGHSH, CDR2 LQKENI. The CDR3 has 16 residues. CDR3 DNA: TGTGCCAGCTCACCTAGCGCCAGAGCGAACACCGGGGAGCTGTTTTTT. It specifies CASSPSARANTGELFF.

This chain joins TRBV6-5 and TRBJ1-1; a weak D match, TRBD1 (5 bases). Trimming took 6 bases from V and 7 from J, leaving 6 bases between them. Germline V gene lookup returns CDR1 MNHEY and CDR2 SVGAGI. The CDR3 has 10 amino acids. DNA of the CDR3: TGTGCCAGCAGGGACAATGAAGCTTTCTTT. This encodes CASRDNEAFF.

This sequence joins TRBV6-1 and TRBJ1-5, with D perhaps TRBD1 (5 bases). The ends were cut back, 6 bases at V and 4 bases at J, with 16 bases in the middle. The CDR3 has 15 amino acids. Germline V CDR1 and CDR2: MNHNS, SASEGT. The CDR3 bases are TGTGCCAGCAGCACCCAGCCTGGGGGGAATCAGCCCCAGCATTTT. Encoded protein: CASSTQPGGNQPQHF.

The chain joins TRBV30 to TRBJ1-3; D is unresolved. CDR1 is GTSNPN and CDR2 is SVGIG in the germline V gene (reference sequence). V was shortened by 2 bases and J by 12 bases, with 11 bases between the two germline ends. This CDR3 spans 11 amino acids. In DNA, the CDR3 is TGTGCCTGGAGTCACAGAGTAAGCATATATTTT. It yields the protein CAWSHRVSIYF.

In this sample, this clone turned up a few times. The genes are TRBV5-6 and TRBJ2-1; 9 bases are shared with TRBD2. This CDR3 contains 17 residues. Unmatched junction bases numbered 12, after V lost 4 bases and J lost 4 bases. Germline CDR1 SGHDT, CDR2 YYEEEE. CDR3 sequence (DNA): TGTGCCAGCAGCCCCCCTCTAGCTAGCGGGGTGTACAATGAGCAGTTCTTC. The encoded protein is CASSPPLASGVYNEQFF.

This clone was recorded a few times. This chain connects TRBV18 to TRBJ1-2; weak D call: TRBD1 (5 bases). This CDR3 is 15 amino acids long. V was pared by 6 bases and J by 7 bases, with 21 bases between. CDR1 KGHSH and CDR2 LQKENI come from the germline V gene. CDR3 sequence reads: CASSLRRDLSPGYTF. The DNA of the CDR3 is TGTGCCAGCTCCTTACGGAGGGACTTGTCGCCTGGCTACACCTTC. Full variable domain (missing parts from reference TRBV18 and TRBJ1-2): NAGVMQNPRHLVRRRGQEARLRCSPMKGHSHVYWYRQLPEEGLKFMVYLQKENIIDESGMPKERFSAEFPKEGPSILRIQQVVRGDSAAYFCASSLRRDLSPGYTFGSGTRLTVV.

There are a few counts of this clone. V is TRBV5-4 and J is TRBJ2-5, with D tentatively TRBD1 (6 bases). CDR1 and CDR2 from the germline V gene are SGHNT and YYREEE (reference sequence). V dropped 4 bases and J dropped 3 bases, with 13 bases sitting between them. This CDR3 comprises 14 residues. The CDR3: CASSHQYREETQYF. The DNA of the CDR3 is TGTGCCAGCAGCCACCAATACAGGGAAGAGACCCAGTACTTC.

The chain uses TRBV27 and TRBJ1-1; TRBD1 matches at 8 bases. Losses at the gene ends were 6 bases for V and 5 bases for J; bases not matched to a gene: 8. Germline values: CDR1 MNHEY, CDR2 SMNVEV (reference sequence). The CDR3 sequence is 14 residues long. This CDR3 is CASRTGVGGTEAFF. The CDR3 coding sequence is TGTGCCAGCAGGACAGGGGTCGGTGGGACTGAAGCTTTCTTT.

The chain links TRBV25-1 to TRBJ2-7; 7 bases agree with TRBD1. This CDR3 has 14 residues. With V trimmed by 5 bases and J by 1 base, 5 bases remained unmatched. Germline assignment: CDR1 MGHDK and CDR2 SYGVNS. CDR3 nucleotides: TGTGCCAGCAGTACGTCACAGGGGTCCTACGAGCAGTACTTC. This gives the protein CASSTSQGSYEQYF.

This rearrangement joins TRBV2 to TRBJ1-5, with a possible D match to TRBD1 (5 bases). Germline lookup yields CDR1 SNHLY and CDR2 FYNNEI. The CDR3 sequence is 16 residues long. Trimming left V 0 bases short and J 0 bases short, with 9 bases between. Here the CDR3 reads CASSEAEGDSNQPQHF. Here the CDR3 DNA reads TGTGCCAGCAGTGAAGCGGAAGGGGATAGCAATCAGCCCCAGCATTTT.

This clone has just a few counts. The gene calls are TRBV7-9 and TRBJ1-1, with D possibly TRBD1 on 6 matching bases. Germline lookup yields CDR1 SEHNR and CDR2 FQNEAQ (reference sequence). V dropped 1 base and J dropped 1 base, with 16 bases sitting between them. The CDR3 covers 17 residues. CDR3 coding DNA: TGTGCCAGCAGCTTAGATCCCTGGGACAACAGGAACACTGAAGCTTTCTTT. Protein sequence: CASSLDPWDNRNTEAFF. Looking up the rest from reference TRBV7-9 and TRBJ1-1 gives the full variable domain: DTGVSQNPRHKITKRGQNVTFRCDPISEHNRLYWYRQTLGQGPEFLTYFQNEAQLEKSRLLSDRFSAERPKGSFSTLEIQRTEQGDSAMYLCASSLDPWDNRNTEAFFGQGTRLTVV.

The rearrangement links TRBV6-5 to TRBJ2-1, with TRBD2 identical over 12 bases. Losses at the gene ends were 4 bases for V and 9 bases for J; bases not matched to a gene: 4. The CDR3 loop spans 14 amino acids. Germline V lookup: CDR1 MNHEY, CDR2 SVGAGI. The CDR3 DNA follows: TGTGCCAGCAGTTCCCTAGCGGGGGGGGGTGAGCAGTTCTTC. Translated, it gives CASSSLAGGGEQFF.

This clone appeared a single time. The rearrangement joins TRBV28 to TRBJ2-2; perhaps TRBD1 as D (5 bases). The CDR3 contains 14 residues. Germline V gene sequence: CDR1 MDHEN, CDR2 SYDVKM. V was cut by 2 bases and J by 3 bases, with 7 bases left in between. The CDR3 DNA follows: TGTGCCAGCAGTTTAGACAGCTACACCGGGGAGCTGTTTTTT. It encodes CASSLDSYTGELFF.

The V gene is TRBV1, the J gene TRBJ2-4; the listed D gene, TRBD1, was not tested against the DNA. TRBV1 is a listed pseudogene. The CDR3 has 18 amino acids. CDR3 nucleotide sequence: TGCACCAGCAGCCAAGATCAGCTGGACAGAGGAGCCAAAAACATTCAGTACTTC. Protein: CTSSQDQLDRGAKNIQYF.

J is TRBJ2-5 and V is TRBV27; D unresolved. The tail of the sequence fits TRBJ2-7 better, so the J call may be wrong. The CDR3 has 14 amino acids. Germline CDR1 and CDR2: MNHEY and SMNVEV (reference sequence). This CDR3 reads CASSLADTSYEQYF. The DNA for the CDR3 is TGTGCCAGCAGTTTGGCCGACACCTCCTACGAGCAGTACTTC.

The chain couples TRBV7-8 to TRBJ2-7; 9 bases are shared with TRBD2. V trimming: 1 base; J trimming: 2 bases; junction bases outside the gene matches: 3. The CDR3 has 15 amino acids. The V gene's germline CDR1 is SGHVS and CDR2 FQNEAQ. CDR3 amino acids: CASSLVTSGPYEQYF. The CDR3 DNA is TGTGCCAGCAGCTTAGTTACTAGCGGGCCCTACGAGCAGTACTTC. Combining the CDR3 with reference TRBV7-8 and TRBJ2-7 gives the whole variable domain GAGVSQSPRYKVAKRGQDVALRCDPISGHVSLFWYQQALGQGPEFLTYFQNEAQLDKSGLPSDRFFAERPEGSVSTLKIQRTQQEDSAVYLCASSLVTSGPYEQYFGPGTRLTVT.

The rearrangement uses TRBV6-6 and TRBJ1-1; 7 bases are a match to TRBD1. V gave up 4 bases and J gave up 5 bases; unmatched junction bases: 10. This CDR3 is 15 amino acids long. Germline loops: CDR1 MNHNY, CDR2 SVGAGI (reference sequence). CDR3 residues: CASSLTQTGRTEAFF. The CDR3 region has the DNA TGTGCCAGCAGTTTAACCCAGACAGGGAGGACTGAAGCTTTCTTT.

The chain employs TRBV27 and TRBJ2-1, with 9 bases lining up with TRBD2. The J segment lost 4 bases and the V segment lost 5 bases, leaving 9 bases of the junction unmatched. The CDR3 is 16 amino acids. The germline CDR1 and CDR2 sequences are MNHEY and SMNVEV (reference sequence). The CDR3 spells CASSLILAGRYNEQFF. The CDR3 DNA sequence: TGTGCCAGCAGTCTGATTCTAGCGGGGCGTTACAATGAGCAGTTCTTC.

The chain is built from TRBV5-6 and TRBJ1-4; D is unresolved. V lost 0 bases, J lost 11 bases, and 8 bases lay in between. The CDR3 is 12 residues long. The germline V gene has CDR1 SGHDT and CDR2 YYEEEE. In nucleotides, the CDR3 is TGTGCCAGCAGCTTGGAACGAGGGAAACTGTTTTTT. This codes for CASSLERGKLFF.

The chain employs TRBV7-3 and TRBJ2-2, with D hard to call. The germline V and J ends were trimmed by 1 base and 0 bases, with 6 bases remaining between them. The CDR3 runs to 15 residues. CDR1 is SGHTA and CDR2 is FQGTGA in the germline V gene. This CDR3 is CASSLNQANTGELFF. In nucleotides, the CDR3 is TGTGCCAGCAGCTTAAACCAGGCGAACACCGGGGAGCTGTTTTTT. The variable domain in full, with the rest retrieved from reference TRBV7-3 and TRBJ2-2, is GAGVSQTPSNKVTEKGKYVELRCDPISGHTALYWYRQSLGQGPEFLIYFQGTGAADDSGLPNDRFFAVRPEGSVSTLKIQRTERGDSAVYLCASSLNQANTGELFFGEGSRLTVL.

J is TRBJ1-2 and V is TRBV6-1; tentatively, D is TRBD1 (6 bases). CDR1 and CDR2 from the germline V gene are MNHNS and SASEGT. The CDR3 spans 15 residues. Trimming took off 6 bases at V and 2 bases at J, with 16 bases between the two ends. The CDR3 coding sequence is TGTGCCAGCAGCGAATTTACAGGGCCCAACTATGGCTACACCTTC. Protein product: CASSEFTGPNYGYTF.

This clone showed up just a few times. The V gene is TRBV2, the J gene TRBJ2-7; TRBD1 aligns across 10 bases. The V and J ends lost 8 bases and 5 bases, in that order; junction bases with no gene match: 9. From germline, CDR1 is SNHLY and CDR2 FYNNEI. The CDR3 extends over 14 amino acids. The CDR3, as DNA: TGTGCCAGCCTTGAGGGGGACAGGGGCCACGAGCAGTACTTC. Its protein product is CASLEGDRGHEQYF. The full variable domain, completed using reference TRBV2 and TRBJ2-7, is EPEVTQTPSHQVTQMGQEVILRCVPISNHLYFYWYRQILGQKVEFLVSFYNNEISEKSEIFDDQFSVERPDGSNFTLKIRSTKLEDSAMYFCASLEGDRGHEQYFGPGTRLTVT.

V is TRBV6-5 and J is TRBJ1-4; 7 bases line up with TRBD1. From germline, CDR1 is MNHEY and CDR2 SVGAGI. The V and J ends lost 6 bases and 5 bases, in that order; junction bases with no gene match: 0. The CDR3 totals 12 residues. Here the CDR3 reads CASRTGNEKLFF. Written as DNA, the CDR3 is TGTGCCAGCAGGACAGGGAATGAAAAACTGTTTTTT.

The chain uses TRBV6-5 and TRBJ2-3, with 7 bases aligning to TRBD1. With V trimmed by 3 bases and J by 5 bases, 8 bases remained unmatched. CDR1 MNHEY and CDR2 SVGAGI come from the germline V gene. CDR3 length: 15 amino acids. The CDR3 DNA is TGTGCCAGCAGTTATCAGGGGGTTATAAGAGATACGCAGTATTTT. This encodes CASSYQGVIRDTQYF.

The sample holds a few counts of this clone. The chain employs TRBV6-4 and TRBJ2-1, with TRBD2 identical over 11 bases. Per germline, CDR1 MRHNA and CDR2 SNTAGT. Unmatched junction bases numbered 1, after V lost 0 bases and J lost 6 bases. The CDR3 runs 15 residues. CDR3 sequence reads: CASSDSSGGANEQFF. For the CDR3, the DNA is TGTGCCAGCAGTGACTCTAGCGGGGGGGCCAATGAGCAGTTCTTC.

The rearrangement links TRBV9 to TRBJ2-1; weak D call: TRBD1 (5 bases). The germline gives CDR1 SGDLS, CDR2 YYNGEE. Trimming cost V 0 bases and J 6 bases, with 16 bases left between them. The CDR3 runs to 16 residues. In DNA form, the CDR3 reads TGTGCCAGCAGCGTAGGGGGCAGTGGGGCATCCAATGAGCAGTTCTTC. Its protein product is CASSVGGSGASNEQFF. The complete variable domain, with remaining parts taken from reference TRBV9 and TRBJ2-1, reads DSGVTQTPKHLITATGQRVTLRCSPRSGDLSVYWYQQSLDQGLQFLIQYYNGEERAKGNILERFSAQQFPDLHSELNLSSLELGDSALYFCASSVGGSGASNEQFFGPGTRLTVL.

This clone was detected a few times. Within the sample, other DNA sequences also encode this same CDR3. The V gene is TRBV5-1, the J gene TRBJ2-7; no definite D call. The CDR3 is made up of 13 amino acids. CDR1 SGHRS and CDR2 YFSETQ come from the germline V gene. Trimming cost V 0 bases and J 2 bases, with 6 bases left between them. The CDR3, as DNA: TGCGCCAGCAGCTTGGAACTTACCTACGAGCAGTACTTC. Its translation is CASSLELTYEQYF.

The gene calls are TRBV5-1 and TRBJ2-4; 8 bases fit TRBD2. The CDR3 sequence is 14 residues long. The trim removed 7 bases at V and 9 bases at J, leaving 12 bases unmatched. Germline assignment: CDR1 SGHRS and CDR2 YFSETQ. This CDR3 is CASPSGQGRVIQYF. CDR3 in DNA: TGCGCCAGCCCTAGCGGGCAGGGCCGTGTCATTCAGTACTTC.

The genes are TRBV28 and TRBJ1-2, with D perhaps TRBD1 (6 bases). V shed 6 bases and J shed 4 bases, with 18 bases lying between them. The CDR3 spans 15 residues. The V gene's germline CDR1 is MDHEN and CDR2 SYDVKM. Here the CDR3 reads CASSPPGAYSYGYTF. The CDR3, as DNA: TGTGCCAGCAGCCCCCCAGGGGCGTACAGCTATGGCTACACCTTC.